Sequencing of this TCR beta chain was carried out in a study of blood T cell repertoires in COVID-19. Methods used by the authors: For nucleated cells, counts were estimated from reference gene primer amplification. Assay used: immunoSEQ multiplex PCR; TCRdb lists only in-frame clones, some missing. V and J calls and clone size are copied from that table; D and trimming were computed from the DNA. The table lists about 480,000 clones, approximately 87% of them singletons. CDR1 MNHEY and CDR2 SVGAGI come from the germline V gene. The CDR3 sequence is 13 residues long. Trimming removed 5 bases from V and 8 bases from J; junction bases left unmatched: 2. Everyone who took part was about 18 to 90 years old, and they came from about two dozen US areas.

The chain carries TRBV6-5 and TRBJ2-1; 11 bases match TRBD2. The sequenced sample consisted of PBMCs or T cells enriched from blood (not recorded which). The origin of this receptor is a woman between 40 and 50 years old who had recovered from COVID-19. The CDR3 loop is CASSRTSGHEQFF. CDR3 sequence (DNA): TGTGCCAGCAGTCGGACTAGCGGGCATGAGCAGTTCTTC.